This T cell receptor beta chain came from a study of shared clonotypes between healthy human individuals. General study results and limits: Lower generation probabilities were found for non-shared clonotypes than for those shared by all four donors. Larger estimated richness was generally recorded for naive subsets relative to memory subsets.

Per the authors' pipeline: Sequence data from immunoSEQ were junction-only and lacked quality scores; consequently, filtering differed. TCRdb keeps only in-frame clones here, not all; method: immunoSEQ multiplex PCR. That table furnishes V, J and clone size, whereas the DNA furnished D and trimming. The sample consists of under 1,900,000 clones, roughly 98.5% of them appearing once. To note about this clone: Its antigen remains unidentified.

The material sequenced was naive CD4+ T cells sorted from blood. Subset indicated: CD45RA+ positively selected. The TCR comes from a man in his thirties or forties in good health.

In DNA, the CDR3 is TGCGCCAGCAGCACGGAGACGCAAGAGACCCAGTACTTC. This gives the protein CASSTETQETQYF. The chain employs TRBV5-1 and TRBJ2-5; the D is unclear. Trimming cost V 4 bases and J 2 bases, with 9 bases left between them. The CDR3 consists of 13 residues. The germline gives CDR1 SGHRS, CDR2 YFSETQ. The full variable domain, its missing parts supplied by reference TRBV5-1 and TRBJ2-5, is KAGVTQTPRYLIKTRGQQVTLSCSPISGHRSVSWYQQTPGQGLQFLFEYFSETQRNKGNFPGRFSGRQFSNSRSEMNVSTLELGDSALYLCASSTETQETQYFGPGTRLLVL.